This is a list of T cell receptor beta chains from one sample in a study of blood T cell repertoires in COVID-19. Profiling relied on immunoSEQ multiplex PCR, and the TCRdb table lists in-frame clones only, not all of them. The data show about 68,000 clones, around 93% seen once. The sequenced sample consisted of peripheral blood. The origin of the receptors is a woman aged 55-75 years with active COVID-19. Each CDR3 is given with its conserved first and last residue. Fields, in order: J gene, V gene, D gene, clone size, CDR3 protein, CDR3 DNA. D genes are given only for firm matches. Expanded clones get a size class; other rows say once, few or many, or leave the size out.

TRBJ2-1,TRBV15,-,-,CATSRGLPSSYNEQFF,TGTGCCACCAGCAGAGGTCTACCGAGCTCCTACAATGAGCAGTTCTTC
TRBJ2-1,TRBV5-5,-,-,CASSLPGINEQFF,TGTGCCAGCAGCCTTCCAGGGATAAATGAGCAGTTCTTC
TRBJ2-3,TRBV5-4,TRBD1,-,CASSPTGTSTDTQYF,TGTGCCAGCAGCCCGACAGGGACGAGCACAGATACGCAGTATTTT
TRBJ1-5,TRBV12-3/TRBV12-4,-,-,CASSLKEGQPQHF,TGTGCCAGCAGTTTGAAGGAGGGTCAGCCCCAGCATTTT
TRBJ2-5,TRBV18,-,-,CASSGNRVQETQYF,TGTGCCAGCTCAGGGAACAGGGTCCAAGAGACCCAGTACTTC
TRBJ2-7,TRBV5-5,TRBD1,-,CASSLRDRAQFYYEQYF,TGTGCCAGCAGCTTGCGGGACAGGGCCCAATTTTACTACGAGCAGTACTTC
TRBJ2-3,TRBV5-1,TRBD1,-,CASSRDRGRVDTQYF,TGCGCCAGCAGCAGGGACAGGGGGAGAGTAGATACGCAGTATTTT
TRBJ1-2,TRBV27,-,few,CASSLMGGASHGYTF,TGTGCCAGCAGTTTAATGGGCGGGGCCTCACATGGCTACACCTTC
TRBJ1-5,TRBV30,-,-,CACAGGWDQPQHF,TGTGCCTGTGCGGGGGGCTGGGATCAGCCCCAGCATTTT
TRBJ2-2,TRBV5-1,-,-,CASAGGTGELFF,TGCGCCAGCGCAGGGGGGACCGGGGAGCTGTTTTTT
TRBJ2-1,TRBV14,TRBD1,-,CASSQNRGQSYNEQFF,TGTGCCAGCAGCCAGAACAGGGGGCAGTCCTACAATGAGCAGTTCTTC
TRBJ1-1,TRBV27,-,-,CASSHLFIQGSGTEAFF,TGTGCCAGCAGTCATCTATTTATTCAGGGGTCGGGCACTGAAGCTTTCTTT